This is a list of T cell receptor beta chains from one sample in a study of Graves' ophthalmopathy and Graves' hyperthyroidism. TCRdb fed the multiplex PCR reads into MiXCR, producing one record per CDR3 protein. The sample lists 580,000 or so distinct CDR3 sequences, just under 40% occurring once. The specimen sequenced was peripheral blood or thyroid tissue (not recorded which). Receptor source: an adult man with Graves' hyperthyroidism. Each CDR3 is given with its conserved first and last residue. Fields, in order: J gene, clone size, D gene, V gene, CDR3 DNA, CDR3 protein. D genes are given only for firm matches. Only part of the rows carry a size: once, few, many, or a class if the clone is expanded.

J gene: TRBJ2-1
clone size: .
D gene: .
V gene: TRBV20-1
CDR3 DNA: TGCAGTGCTACACCGAAGAGCTCCTACAATGAGCAGTTCTTC
CDR3 protein: CSATPKSSYNEQFF

J gene: TRBJ2-5
clone size: many
D gene: .
V gene: TRBV29-1
CDR3 DNA: TGCAGCGTTGCAGGGTCCCAAGAGACCCAGTACTTC
CDR3 protein: CSVAGSQETQYF

J gene: TRBJ1-5
clone size: many
D gene: .
V gene: TRBV2
CDR3 DNA: TGTGCCAGCAATATCGATGGGGGCCCCAATCAGCCCCAGCATTTT
CDR3 protein: CASNIDGGPNQPQHF

J gene: TRBJ2-2
clone size: many
D gene: TRBD2
V gene: TRBV29-1
CDR3 DNA: TGCAGCGTTGAATATCGGGTAGCGGGATACCCCGGGGAGCTGTTTTTT
CDR3 protein: CSVEYRVAGYPGELFF

J gene: TRBJ2-7
clone size: many
D gene: .
V gene: TRBV7-2
CDR3 DNA: TGTGCCAGCAGCTTAGTCCTCTCCGGCCAGACCGGCCACGAGCAGTACTTC
CDR3 protein: CASSLVLSGQTGHEQYF

J gene: TRBJ2-1
clone size: .
D gene: .
V gene: TRBV10-1
CDR3 DNA: TGCGCCAGCAGTGAGGGCAATGAGCAGTTCTTC
CDR3 protein: CASSEGNEQFF

J gene: TRBJ1-3
clone size: .
D gene: .
V gene: TRBV10-3
CDR3 DNA: TGTGCCATCAGCCAGGGCTCGAGCTCTGGAAACACCATATATTTT
CDR3 protein: CAISQGSSSGNTIYF

J gene: TRBJ1-2
clone size: many
D gene: .
V gene: TRBV2
CDR3 DNA: TGTGCCAGCAGTGAAAGGGCAGGGGAGCACTATGGCTACACCTTC
CDR3 protein: CASSERAGEHYGYTF

J gene: TRBJ1-3
clone size: .
D gene: .
V gene: TRBV14
CDR3 DNA: TGTGCCAGCAGCCAAGCCCGTTTAGGCTCTGGAAACACCATATATTTT
CDR3 protein: CASSQARLGSGNTIYF

J gene: TRBJ2-2
clone size: .
D gene: .
V gene: TRBV5-5
CDR3 DNA: TGTGCCAGCAGCCAGCGATCCGGGGAGCTGTTTTTT
CDR3 protein: CASSQRSGELFF